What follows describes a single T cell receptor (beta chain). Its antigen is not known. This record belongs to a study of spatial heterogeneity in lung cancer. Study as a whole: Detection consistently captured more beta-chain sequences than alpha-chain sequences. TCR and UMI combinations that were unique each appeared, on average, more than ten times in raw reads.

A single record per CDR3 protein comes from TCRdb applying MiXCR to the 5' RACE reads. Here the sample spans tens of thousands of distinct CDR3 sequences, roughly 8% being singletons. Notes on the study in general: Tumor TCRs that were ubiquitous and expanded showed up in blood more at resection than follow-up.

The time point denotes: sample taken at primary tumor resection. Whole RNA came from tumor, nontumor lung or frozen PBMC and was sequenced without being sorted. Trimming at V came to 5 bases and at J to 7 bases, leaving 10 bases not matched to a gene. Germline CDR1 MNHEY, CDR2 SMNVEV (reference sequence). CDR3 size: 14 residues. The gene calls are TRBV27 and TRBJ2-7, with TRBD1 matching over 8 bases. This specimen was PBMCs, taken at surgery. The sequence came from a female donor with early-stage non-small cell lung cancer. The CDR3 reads CASSPTGQASEQYF. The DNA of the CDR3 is TGTGCCAGCAGTCCTACGGGACAGGCGTCTGAGCAGTACTTC.